The 21 T cell receptor beta chains listed next were all sequenced from one sample in a study of blood T cells in healthy people across ages. Together with a sample-barcoded 5' primer, a J-beta primer mix was included in a second PCR lasting about 7 to 11 cycles. TCRdb ran MiXCR on the 5' RACE reads and lists one entry per CDR3 protein. The sample carries about 1.1 million distinct CDR3 sequences, 35% to 40% recorded once. The sample comprised blood. The receptors here all came from a man between 18 and 29 years old in good health.

This sequence joins TRBV7-3 and TRBJ1-1; D possibly corresponds to TRBD1 (5 bases). The ends were cut back, 8 bases at V and 5 bases at J, with 15 bases in the middle. This CDR3 contains 13 residues. Germline lookup yields CDR1 SGHTA and CDR2 FQGTGA. CDR3 in amino acids: CASGGDGGTEAFF. For the CDR3, the DNA is TGTGCCAGCGGAGGGGACGGGGGTACTGAAGCTTTCTTT.

This CDR3 reads CASTQVAGPDEQYF. The CDR3 bases are TGTGCCAGCACCCAGGTAGCGGGCCCCGATGAGCAGTACTTC. The V gene is TRBV11-2, the J gene TRBJ2-5; TRBD2 agrees at 7 bases. The V segment lost 7 bases and the J segment 11 bases; nucleotides outside the gene matches: 16. CDR1 and CDR2 (germline): SGHAT, FQNNGV. This CDR3 contains 14 residues. Full variable domain (outside the CDR3, taken from reference TRBV11-2 and TRBJ2-5): EAGVAQSPRYKIIEKRQSVAFWCNPISGHATLYWYQQILGQGPKLLIQFQNNGVVDDSQLPKDRFSAERLKGVDSTLKIQPAKLEDSAVYLCASTQVAGPDEQYFGPGTRLLVL.

The chain uses TRBV15 and TRBJ1-2, with D unclear. Trimming left V 3 bases short and J 4 bases short, with 9 bases between. The CDR3 totals 13 residues. Germline V gene data show CDR1 as LNHNV and CDR2 as YYDKDF (reference sequence). Here the CDR3 DNA reads TGTGCCACCAGCAGCGAAGGGTCCTATGGCTACACCTTC. It encodes CATSSEGSYGYTF.

The V gene is TRBV5-1, the J gene TRBJ2-7, with 9 bases that match TRBD2. After removal of 4 bases from V and 3 bases from J, the junction contained 8 bases not matched to a gene. Germline V gene lookup returns CDR1 SGHRS and CDR2 YFSETQ. The CDR3 contains 15 residues. This CDR3 is CASSPLRLAVYEQYF. DNA for the CDR3: TGCGCCAGCAGCCCACTACGACTAGCGGTCTACGAGCAGTACTTC.

The CDR3 DNA reads TGCGCCAGCAGCCCGGCCGGACTAGCTGCAGATACGCAGTATTTT. This codes for CASSPAGLAADTQYF. This chain uses TRBV5-1 with TRBJ2-3; the match to TRBD2 covers 8 bases. CDR3 length: 15 amino acids. The junction had 8 bases not matched to a gene; V was cut back by 4 bases and J by 4 bases. Germline V lookup: CDR1 SGHRS, CDR2 YFSETQ.

This clonotype was detected only a few times. The rearrangement links TRBV6-5 to TRBJ1-1; D gene uncertain. Germline loops: CDR1 MNHEY, CDR2 SVGAGI. The CDR3 contains 13 residues. V was shortened by 7 bases and J by 4 bases, with 13 bases between the two germline ends. The CDR3 protein is CASTPAGGTEAFF. The CDR3 coding sequence is TGTGCCAGCACTCCCGCGGGAGGCACTGAAGCTTTCTTT.

This clonotype appeared once. An end of the junction differs from the germline gene, which may be a read error. The gene calls are TRBV20-1 and TRBJ1-2; a possible D gene is TRBD1 (5 bases). In germline, CDR1 is DFQATT, CDR2 SNEGSKA (reference sequence). The CDR3 extends over 16 amino acids. In DNA, the CDR3 is TGCAGTGCCCGGAGAGGTGGGACTTCGGTTATAGATGGCTGCACCTTC. It codes for CSARRGGTSVIDGCTF.

Comment on this clonotype: Since a much larger clone is just one base distant, this may be a read error. The chain is built from TRBV7-2 and TRBJ1-5; the D is unclear. Germline loops: CDR1 SGHTA, CDR2 FQGNSA. This CDR3 has 15 amino acids. Trimming shortened V by 1 base and J by 0 bases, and 7 bases separated the two germline ends. This CDR3 reads CASSLVPYSNQPQHF. DNA of the CDR3: TGTGCCAGCAGCTTAGTGCCGTATAGCAATCAGCCCCAGCATTTT.

The chain joins TRBV11-2 to TRBJ1-1, with 7 bases identical to TRBD1. J gave up 10 bases and V 5 bases, and 13 bases lay outside the gene matches. The germline gives CDR1 SGHAT, CDR2 FQNNGV. The CDR3 contains 14 residues. The CDR3: CASSITDRLISAFF. The CDR3 DNA reads TGTGCCAGCAGCATTACGGACAGGCTGATATCAGCTTTCTTT.

The sample holds a few counts of this clonotype. This sequence joins TRBV5-6 and TRBJ2-7, with D perhaps TRBD1 (5 bases). The CDR3 extends over 14 amino acids. Deletions cut 0 bases from V and 3 bases from J, with 10 bases between. Per the germline V gene, CDR1 is SGHDT and CDR2 is YYEEEE. This CDR3 is CASSLGQTVYEQYF. The CDR3 DNA reads as TGTGCCAGCAGCTTGGGACAGACAGTCTACGAGCAGTACTTC.

V gene TRBV19 combines with J gene TRBJ2-2, with 9 bases fitting TRBD1. The CDR3 is 15 amino acids. V lost 5 bases and J lost 4; bases outside the gene matches: 5. Germline V gives CDR1 LNHDA, CDR2 SQIVND (reference sequence). The CDR3 here is CASSPGQGLTGELFF. CDR3 DNA sequence: TGTGCCAGTAGTCCGGGACAGGGACTCACCGGGGAGCTGTTTTTT.

This clonotype has just a few counts. CDR3 nucleotide sequence: TGTGCCAGCAGCTATACAACTACGGGGACCCAGTACTTC. Amino acid sequence: CASSYTTTGTQYF. The V gene is TRBV5-6, the J gene TRBJ2-5, with D hard to call. From germline, CDR1 is SGHDT and CDR2 YYEEEE. This CDR3 is built from 13 residues. The V and J ends lost 3 bases and 7 bases respectively, with 13 bases between them.

The chain links TRBV6-2 or TRBV6-3 to TRBJ2-3; 9 nucleotides match TRBD2. CDR3 length: 14 residues. Germline V gives CDR1 MNHEY, CDR2 SVGEGT. Trimming took 5 bases from V and 5 from J; bases not matched to a gene: 5. In nucleotides, the CDR3 is TGTGCCAGCAGTCGCGGGGGGGCCGAAGATACGCAGTATTTT. Translated, it gives CASSRGGAEDTQYF.

V gene TRBV7-3 combines with J gene TRBJ2-1; no clear D gene. The germline V gene encodes CDR1 SGHTA and CDR2 FQGTGA. This CDR3 spans 14 amino acids. The V end was cut by 4 bases, the J end by 5 bases, with 12 bases between. Here the CDR3 reads CASSSYNSHNEQFF. The CDR3 nucleotides are TGTGCCAGCAGCTCTTATAATTCCCACAATGAGCAGTTCTTC.

The rearrangement uses TRBV28 and TRBJ1-5; 7 nucleotides agree with TRBD1. Trimming took 9 bases from V and 7 from J; bases not matched to a gene: 9. Germline-derived CDR1 and CDR2 are MDHEN and SYDVKM. CDR3 length: 13 amino acids. CDR3 DNA sequence: TGTGCCAGTCTTGCAGGGGGTCTCCAGCCCCAGCATTTT. It codes for CASLAGGLQPQHF.

This clonotype was observed a few times. The rearrangement uses TRBV6-5 and TRBJ1-2; a possible D gene is TRBD1 (5 bases). Trimming removed 5 bases at V and 4 bases at J, with 11 bases between. CDR1 is MNHEY, CDR2 SVGAGI, per germline. CDR3 size: 13 residues. The CDR3 nucleotides are TGTGCCAGCAGTCCGGGACGGCCCTATGGCTACACCTTC. Amino acid sequence: CASSPGRPYGYTF.

The chain couples TRBV6-2 or TRBV6-3 to TRBJ2-1, with 9 bases matching TRBD2. The CDR3 extends over 15 amino acids. The V segment lost 6 bases and the J segment 5 bases; nucleotides outside the gene matches: 8. CDR1 and CDR2 (germline): MNHEY, SVGEGT. DNA of the CDR3: TGTGCCAGCAGCGTAGCGGGGGAAAGGGACAATGAGCAGTTCTTC. Amino acid sequence: CASSVAGERDNEQFF.

This clonotype was detected only a few times. This sequence joins TRBV14 and TRBJ2-1; 10 bases agree with TRBD2. V dropped 4 bases and J dropped 4; count of bases not matched to a gene: 4. The V gene's germline CDR1 is SGHDN and CDR2 FVKESK. This CDR3 comprises 15 residues. CDR3 bases: TGTGCCAGCAGCCCAGAAGCGGGGGGGTACAATGAGCAGTTCTTC. Its protein is CASSPEAGGYNEQFF.

The V and J genes are TRBV30 and TRBJ1-1, with a tentative D call TRBD1 (5 bases). The CDR3 spans 14 residues. Germline-derived CDR1 and CDR2 are GTSNPN and SVGIG (reference sequence). V was shortened by 5 bases and J by 1 base, with 14 bases between the two germline ends. CDR3 residues: CAWDRRRGNTEAFF. For the CDR3, the DNA is TGTGCCTGGGACAGACGGCGGGGGAACACTGAAGCTTTCTTT.

The V and J genes are TRBV12-3 or TRBV12-4 and TRBJ2-3; a weak D match, TRBD2 (6 bases). This CDR3 spans 12 amino acids. V was trimmed by 6 bases and J by 10 bases, leaving 14 bases between them. CDR3 sequence reads: CASRAWDSAQYF. In nucleotides, the CDR3 is TGTGCCAGCAGGGCCTGGGACTCAGCGCAGTATTTT.

The chain is built from TRBV7-3 and TRBJ2-1, with TRBD2 matching over 9 bases. Gene TRBJ2-7 matches the end of the DNA better, so the J call may be wrong. This CDR3 has 17 amino acids. In germline, CDR1 is SGHTA, CDR2 FQGTGA. CDR3 sequence reads: CASSLTASGEAYNEQYF. For the CDR3, the DNA is TGTGCCAGCAGCTTAACGGCTAGCGGGGAGGCCTACAATGAGCAGTACTTC.